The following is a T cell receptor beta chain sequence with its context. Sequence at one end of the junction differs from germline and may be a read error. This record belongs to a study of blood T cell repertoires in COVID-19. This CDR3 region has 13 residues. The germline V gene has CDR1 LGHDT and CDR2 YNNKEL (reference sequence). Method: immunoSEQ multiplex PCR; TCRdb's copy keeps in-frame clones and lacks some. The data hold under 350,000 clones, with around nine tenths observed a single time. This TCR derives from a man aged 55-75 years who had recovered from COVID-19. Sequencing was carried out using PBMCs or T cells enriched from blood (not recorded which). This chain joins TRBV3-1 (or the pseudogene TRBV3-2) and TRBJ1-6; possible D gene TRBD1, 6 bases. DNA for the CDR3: TGTGCCAGCAGCGAAGAGGGGGGGTCACCCCTCCACTTT. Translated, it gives CASSEEGGSPLHF.